This T cell receptor (beta chain) was retrieved from a study of patients and donors after allogeneic stem cell transplantation. The CDR3 extends over 17 amino acids. Losses at the gene ends were 2 bases for V and 7 bases for J; bases not matched to a gene: 13. Germline values: CDR1 MGHRA, CDR2 YSYEKL. Via MiXCR, TCRdb re-called the RT-PCR reads, giving one row per CDR3 protein. The repertoire includes 800,000 to 1,000,000 distinct CDR3 sequences, around 17% of them detected once, and around 5.5% sits in the top ten. The chain employs TRBV4-1 and TRBJ1-5; TRBD1 matches at 8 bases. Sequenced material: blood, either unsorted or a sorted T cell fraction (not recorded which). This TCR was sampled from a human donor who was either an allogeneic HSCT recipient or a stem cell or donor lymphocyte infusion donor (not recorded which). It is not recorded whose cells these are; they may come from a transplant donor. The CDR3 here is CASSQPPGSGGSQPQHF. DNA of the CDR3: TGCGCCAGCAGCCAACCCCCGGGGTCAGGGGGCAGCCAGCCCCAGCATTTT.